The rows below give T cell receptor beta chains drawn from one sample of a study of blood T cell repertoires in COVID-19. Sequenced by immunoSEQ multiplex PCR; TCRdb stores in-frame clones only, minus some. The sample has about 240,000 clones; around 90% are singletons. Sequencing was carried out using peripheral blood. The source of these receptors is a man between 25 and 39 years old with COVID-19, enrolled during active disease. Both conserved end residues are part of each CDR3. The D gene is left open where the match is weak. Size tells how often a clone was seen (once, few, many) or the class of an expanded clone, and some rows leave it out.

cdr3_nt: TGTGCCAGTAGAGAACTAGCGGGGGGCACAGATACGCAGTATTTT; cdr3_aa: CASRELAGGTDTQYF; clone_size: -; j_call: TRBJ2-3; cdr3_length: 15; d_call: TRBD2; v_call: TRBV19
cdr3_nt: TGTGCCAGCAGCCCGTACACAGGGATGAACACTGAAGCTTTCTTT; cdr3_aa: CASSPYTGMNTEAFF; clone_size: once; j_call: TRBJ1-1; cdr3_length: 15; d_call: -; v_call: TRBV5-5
cdr3_nt: TGTGCCATCGGGGGGGGGCTAGCGGGTATCTACGAGCAGTACTTC; cdr3_aa: CAIGGGLAGIYEQYF; clone_size: once; j_call: TRBJ2-7; cdr3_length: 15; d_call: TRBD2; v_call: TRBV10-3
cdr3_nt: TGTGCCACCAGCCCATTCAACAGGGAGACTGAGCAGTTCTTC; cdr3_aa: CATSPFNRETEQFF; clone_size: -; j_call: TRBJ2-1; cdr3_length: 14; d_call: -; v_call: TRBV15
cdr3_nt: TGTGCCAGCAGTTACTCGAGACAGGGCGCTAACTATGGCTACACCTTC; cdr3_aa: CASSYSRQGANYGYTF; clone_size: -; j_call: TRBJ1-2; cdr3_length: 16; d_call: TRBD1; v_call: TRBV6-5
cdr3_nt: TGTGCCAGCTCACCCAGACAGGGGCGCGGGGAGACCCAGTACTTC; cdr3_aa: CASSPRQGRGETQYF; clone_size: -; j_call: TRBJ2-5; cdr3_length: 15; d_call: TRBD1; v_call: TRBV18
cdr3_nt: TGTGCCAGCAGCTTGGGGCCGGGACAGGGAGTTGGCTACACCTTC; cdr3_aa: CASSLGPGQGVGYTF; clone_size: -; j_call: TRBJ1-2; cdr3_length: 15; d_call: TRBD1; v_call: TRBV5-6
cdr3_nt: TGTGCCAGCAGCCAGCTAGGACAGAGGAACAATGAGCAGTTCTTC; cdr3_aa: CASSQLGQRNNEQFF; clone_size: -; j_call: TRBJ2-1; cdr3_length: 15; d_call: -; v_call: TRBV3-1/TRBV3-2
cdr3_nt: TGCGCCAGCAGCCTCCGGGGTAGCGGGGGTATTAATCCCTCCACAGATACGCAGTATTTT; cdr3_aa: CASSLRGSGGINPSTDTQYF; clone_size: -; j_call: TRBJ2-3; cdr3_length: 20; d_call: TRBD2; v_call: TRBV4-1
cdr3_nt: TGTGCCTGGAGTGTTGAATGGGGGGACAGCAGCACAGATACGCAGTATTTT; cdr3_aa: CAWSVEWGDSSTDTQYF; clone_size: -; j_call: TRBJ2-3; cdr3_length: 17; d_call: -; v_call: TRBV30
cdr3_nt: TGTGCCAGCAGCTTGGCAGGGGTCCGAGAGACCCAGTACTTC; cdr3_aa: CASSLAGVRETQYF; clone_size: -; j_call: TRBJ2-5; cdr3_length: 14; d_call: -; v_call: TRBV5-4
cdr3_nt: TGTGCCAGCAGTGTGACAGGGCAGGACACTGAAGCTTTCTTT; cdr3_aa: CASSVTGQDTEAFF; clone_size: -; j_call: TRBJ1-1; cdr3_length: 14; d_call: TRBD1; v_call: TRBV2
cdr3_nt: TGCGCCAGCAGCCCCGGACAGGGGCGGATCTATGGCTACACCTTC; cdr3_aa: CASSPGQGRIYGYTF; clone_size: few; j_call: TRBJ1-2; cdr3_length: 15; d_call: TRBD1; v_call: TRBV10-2
cdr3_nt: TGTGCCAGCACCGGGACAGGGGATGGCTACACCTTC; cdr3_aa: CASTGTGDGYTF; clone_size: -; j_call: TRBJ1-2; cdr3_length: 12; d_call: TRBD1; v_call: TRBV12-3/TRBV12-4
cdr3_nt: TGTGCCTGGAGTGTGAGGGATGAGCAGCCCCAGCATTTT; cdr3_aa: CAWSVRDEQPQHF; clone_size: -; j_call: TRBJ1-5; cdr3_length: 13; d_call: -; v_call: TRBV30
cdr3_nt: TGTGCCAGTAACGCCGGGACAGGATTTAGCAATCAGCCCCAGCATTTT; cdr3_aa: CASNAGTGFSNQPQHF; clone_size: -; j_call: TRBJ1-5; cdr3_length: 16; d_call: TRBD1; v_call: TRBV19